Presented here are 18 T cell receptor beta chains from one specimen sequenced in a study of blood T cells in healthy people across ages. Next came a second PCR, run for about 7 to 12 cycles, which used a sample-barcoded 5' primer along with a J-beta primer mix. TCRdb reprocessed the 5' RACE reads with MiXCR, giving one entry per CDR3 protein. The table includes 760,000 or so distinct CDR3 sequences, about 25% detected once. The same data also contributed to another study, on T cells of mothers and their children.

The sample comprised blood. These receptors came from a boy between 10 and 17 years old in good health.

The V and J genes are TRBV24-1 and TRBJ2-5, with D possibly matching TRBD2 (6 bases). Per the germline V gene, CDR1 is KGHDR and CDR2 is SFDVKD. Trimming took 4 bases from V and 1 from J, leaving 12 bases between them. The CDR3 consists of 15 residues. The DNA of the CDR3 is TGTGCCACCAGTGACGCGGGATTGGGCCAAGAGACCCAGTACTTC. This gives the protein CATSDAGLGQETQYF.

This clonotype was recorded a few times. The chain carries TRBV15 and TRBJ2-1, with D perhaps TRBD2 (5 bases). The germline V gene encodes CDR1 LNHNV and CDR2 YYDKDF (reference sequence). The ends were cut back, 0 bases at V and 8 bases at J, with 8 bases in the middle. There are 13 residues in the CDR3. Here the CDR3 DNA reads TGTGCCACCAGCAGAGATCTAGCCGATGAGCAGTTCTTC. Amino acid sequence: CATSRDLADEQFF.

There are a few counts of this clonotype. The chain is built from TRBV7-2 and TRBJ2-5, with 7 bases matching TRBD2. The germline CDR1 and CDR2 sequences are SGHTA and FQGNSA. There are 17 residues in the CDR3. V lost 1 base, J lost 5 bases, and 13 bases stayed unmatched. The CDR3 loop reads CASSLVVGGGGAETQYF. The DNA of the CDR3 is TGTGCCAGCAGCTTAGTAGTGGGCGGGGGAGGGGCTGAGACCCAGTACTTC.

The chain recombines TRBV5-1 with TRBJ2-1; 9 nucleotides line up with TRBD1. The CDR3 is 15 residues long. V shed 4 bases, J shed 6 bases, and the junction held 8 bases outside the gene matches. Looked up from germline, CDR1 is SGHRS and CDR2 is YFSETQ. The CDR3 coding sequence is TGCGCCAGCAGCCTGGGACAGGGCGAGGTCAATGAGCAGTTCTTC. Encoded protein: CASSLGQGEVNEQFF.

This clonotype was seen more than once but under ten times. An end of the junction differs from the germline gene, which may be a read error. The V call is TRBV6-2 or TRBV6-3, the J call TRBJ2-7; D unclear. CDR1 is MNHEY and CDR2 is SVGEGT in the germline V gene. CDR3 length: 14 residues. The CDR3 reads CASSYSQQSYEQHF. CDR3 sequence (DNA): TGTGCCAGCAGTTACTCTCAACAGTCCTACGAGCAGCACTTC.

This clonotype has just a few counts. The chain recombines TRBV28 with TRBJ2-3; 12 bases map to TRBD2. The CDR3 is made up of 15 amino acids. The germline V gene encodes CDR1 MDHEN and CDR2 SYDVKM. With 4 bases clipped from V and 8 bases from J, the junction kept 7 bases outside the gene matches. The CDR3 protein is CASSSLAGGAGTQYF. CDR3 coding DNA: TGTGCCAGCAGTTCTCTAGCGGGGGGGGCTGGTACGCAGTATTTT.

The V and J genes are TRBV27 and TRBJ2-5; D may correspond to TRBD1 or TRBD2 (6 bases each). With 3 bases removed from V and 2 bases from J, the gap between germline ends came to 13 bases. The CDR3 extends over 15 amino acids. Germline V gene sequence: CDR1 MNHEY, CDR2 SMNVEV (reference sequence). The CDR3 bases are TGTGCCAGCAGTTTGATGGGGGGCCCGCAAGAGACCCAGTACTTC. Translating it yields CASSLMGGPQETQYF.

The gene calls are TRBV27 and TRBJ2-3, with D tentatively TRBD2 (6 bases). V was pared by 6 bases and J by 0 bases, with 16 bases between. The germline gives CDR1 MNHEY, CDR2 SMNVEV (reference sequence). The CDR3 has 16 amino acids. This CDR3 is CASSPLAARSTDTQYF. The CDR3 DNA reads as TGTGCCAGCAGCCCACTAGCAGCAAGAAGCACAGATACGCAGTATTTT.

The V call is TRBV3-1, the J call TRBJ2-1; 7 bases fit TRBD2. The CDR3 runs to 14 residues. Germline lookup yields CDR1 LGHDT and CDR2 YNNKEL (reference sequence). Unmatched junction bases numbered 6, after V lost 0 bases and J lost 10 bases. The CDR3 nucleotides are TGTGCCAGCAGCCAAGAAGGACGGGGAGGGGAGCAGTTCTTC. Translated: CASSQEGRGGEQFF.

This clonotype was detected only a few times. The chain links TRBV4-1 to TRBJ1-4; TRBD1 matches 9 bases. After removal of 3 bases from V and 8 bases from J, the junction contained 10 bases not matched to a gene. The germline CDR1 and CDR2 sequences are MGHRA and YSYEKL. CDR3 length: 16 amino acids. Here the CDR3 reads CASSHFTGGQQEKLFF. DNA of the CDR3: TGCGCCAGCAGCCACTTCACAGGGGGCCAACAGGAAAAACTGTTTTTT.

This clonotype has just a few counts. The CDR3 sequence: CSVAKLLTGGDGYTF. CDR3 DNA: TGCAGCGTAGCTAAACTCCTAACAGGGGGTGATGGCTACACCTTC. V and J are TRBV29-1 and TRBJ1-2; TRBD1 matches 8 bases. Germline assignment: CDR1 SQVTM and CDR2 ANQGSEA. The length of the CDR3 is 15 residues. V lost 6 bases and J lost 6; bases outside the gene matches: 15.

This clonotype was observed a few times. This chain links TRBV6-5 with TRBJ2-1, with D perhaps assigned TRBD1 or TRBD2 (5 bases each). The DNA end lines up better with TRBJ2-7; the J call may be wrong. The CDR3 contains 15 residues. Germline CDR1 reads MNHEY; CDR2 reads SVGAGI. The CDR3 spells CASSPREGPPNEQYF. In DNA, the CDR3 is TGTGCCAGCAGTCCCCGCGAGGGGCCGCCCAACGAGCAGTACTTC.

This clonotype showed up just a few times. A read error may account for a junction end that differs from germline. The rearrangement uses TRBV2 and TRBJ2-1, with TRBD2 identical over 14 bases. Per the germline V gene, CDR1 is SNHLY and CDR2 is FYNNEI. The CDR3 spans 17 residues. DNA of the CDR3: TGTGCCAGCAGTGAAGCGCGGGGACTAGCGGGAGAGGGAGAGCAGTTCTTT. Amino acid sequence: CASSEARGLAGEGEQFF.

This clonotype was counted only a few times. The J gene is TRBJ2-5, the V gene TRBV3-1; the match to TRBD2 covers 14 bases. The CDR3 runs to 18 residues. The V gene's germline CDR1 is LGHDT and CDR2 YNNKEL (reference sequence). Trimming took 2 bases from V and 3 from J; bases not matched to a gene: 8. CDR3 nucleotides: TGTGCCAGCAGCCAAAGCCGAAAGACTAGCGGGAGGGAAGAGACCCAGTACTTC. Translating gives CASSQSRKTSGREETQYF.

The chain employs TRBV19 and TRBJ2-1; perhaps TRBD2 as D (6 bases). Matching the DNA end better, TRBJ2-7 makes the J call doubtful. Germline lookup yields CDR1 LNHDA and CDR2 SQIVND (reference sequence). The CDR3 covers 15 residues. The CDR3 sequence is CASSMFGGMSYEQYF. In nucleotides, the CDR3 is TGTGCCAGTAGTATGTTCGGGGGAATGTCCTACGAGCAGTACTTC.

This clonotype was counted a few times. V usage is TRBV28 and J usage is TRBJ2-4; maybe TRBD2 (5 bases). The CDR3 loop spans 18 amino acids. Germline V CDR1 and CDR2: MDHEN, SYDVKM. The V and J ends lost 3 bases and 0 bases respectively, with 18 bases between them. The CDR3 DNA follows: TGTGCCAGCAGTTTGTTCGGCACCGTAGCGAAAGCCAAAAACATTCAGTACTTC. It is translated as CASSLFGTVAKAKNIQYF.

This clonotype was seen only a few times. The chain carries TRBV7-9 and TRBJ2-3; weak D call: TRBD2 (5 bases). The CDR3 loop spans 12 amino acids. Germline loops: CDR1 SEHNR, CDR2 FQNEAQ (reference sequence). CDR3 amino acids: CGGSASTDTQYF. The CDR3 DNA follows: TGTGGCGGTAGCGCGAGCACAGATACGCAGTATTTT.

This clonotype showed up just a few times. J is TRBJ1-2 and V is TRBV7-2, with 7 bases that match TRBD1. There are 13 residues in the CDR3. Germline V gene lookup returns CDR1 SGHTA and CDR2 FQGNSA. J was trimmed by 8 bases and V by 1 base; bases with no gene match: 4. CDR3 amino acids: CASSLVQGYGYTF. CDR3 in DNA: TGTGCCAGCAGCTTAGTACAGGGGTACGGCTACACCTTC.